Included here is one T cell receptor (beta chain) sequence, with context. Antigen specificity is unknown. An Oncomine TCR Beta short-read assay was used to sequence the DNA from cultured CD4+ T cells. TCRdb re-derived calls from the PCR reads in MiXCR, one entry per CDR3 protein. Of some 15,000 distinct CDR3 sequences in the sample, 43% were seen once. Documented treatment: approximately 11-day PBMC culture with coronavirus spike peptide pools or control peptides (ViraFEST assay). Trimming left V 4 bases short and J 3 bases short, with 10 bases between. There are 13 residues in the CDR3. Germline V gene lookup returns CDR1 SGHTA and CDR2 FQGNSA. This sample is part of a study of vaccination and CD4 T cells after COVID-19. Study-wide results and limits: This study had few convalescent patients and no early post-infection samples. Post-vaccination, and not before, a median roughly 90% of reactive clones appeared in convalescent patients.

The receptor was derived from a human donor with COVID-19. The chain has TRBV7-2 and TRBJ2-7, with D possibly being TRBD1 (5 bases). Specimen: cultured CD4+ T cells from blood. The CDR3 reads CASSSLDSYEQYF. DNA for the CDR3: TGTGCCAGCAGCTCCCTCGACAGCTACGAGCAGTACTTC.